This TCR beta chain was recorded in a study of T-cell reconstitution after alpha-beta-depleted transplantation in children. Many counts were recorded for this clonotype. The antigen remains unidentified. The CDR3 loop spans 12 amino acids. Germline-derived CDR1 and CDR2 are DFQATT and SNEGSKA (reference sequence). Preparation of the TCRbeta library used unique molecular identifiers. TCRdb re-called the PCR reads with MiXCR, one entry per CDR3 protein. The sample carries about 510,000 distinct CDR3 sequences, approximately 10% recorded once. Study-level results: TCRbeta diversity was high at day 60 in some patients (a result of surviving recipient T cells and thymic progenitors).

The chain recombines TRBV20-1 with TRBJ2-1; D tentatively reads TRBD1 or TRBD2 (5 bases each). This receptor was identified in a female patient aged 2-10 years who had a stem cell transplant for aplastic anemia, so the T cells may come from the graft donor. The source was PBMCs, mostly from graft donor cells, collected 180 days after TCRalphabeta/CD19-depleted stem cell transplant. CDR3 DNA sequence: TGCAGCCGGGACCGGTTGGGCTATGAGCAGTTCTTC. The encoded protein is CSRDRLGYEQFF.